The 29 T cell receptor beta chains below were found in one sample sequenced in a study of blood T cell repertoires in COVID-19. Produced via immunoSEQ multiplex PCR; TCRdb's table is partial and in-frame only. The table shows about 290,000 clones, with around 85% occurring only once. The specimen sequenced was peripheral blood. All receptors derive from a woman aged 45-59 years with active or convalescent COVID-19.

The chain recombines TRBV5-6 with TRBJ1-5; no clear D. This CDR3 has 13 residues. Trimming cost V 0 bases and J 4 bases, with 5 bases left between them. CDR1 and CDR2 from the germline V gene are SGHDT and YYEEEE. CDR3 coding DNA: TGTGCCAGCAGCTTGGGGGAGAATCAGCCCCAGCATTTT. Residues: CASSLGENQPQHF. The whole variable domain, filled in from reference TRBV5-6 and TRBJ1-5, reads DAGVTQSPTHLIKTRGQQVTLRCSPKSGHDTVSWYQQALGQGPQFIFQYYEEEERQRGNFPDRFSGHQFPNYSSELNVNALLLGDSALYLCASSLGENQPQHFGDGTRLSIL.

In this sample, this clone turned up once. The chain couples TRBV7-2 to TRBJ2-7; the match to TRBD1 covers 7 bases. The V gene end was trimmed by 0 bases and the J gene end by 3 bases; junction bases not matched to a gene: 2. Germline V lookup: CDR1 SGHTA, CDR2 FQGNSA. This CDR3 has 14 residues. DNA of the CDR3: TGTGCCAGCAGCTTAGCGGGACAGATCTACGAGCAGTACTTC. It encodes CASSLAGQIYEQYF.

The rearrangement joins TRBV10-3 to TRBJ1-2; 11 nucleotides line up with TRBD1. V dropped 4 bases and J dropped 4; count of bases not matched to a gene: 14. CDR1 and CDR2 from the germline V gene are ENHRY and SYGVKD. This CDR3 spans 18 amino acids. The CDR3 here is CAISVKSTGQGVPYGYTF. CDR3 DNA sequence: TGTGCCATCAGTGTGAAGAGTACGGGACAGGGGGTTCCCTATGGCTACACCTTC.

CDR3 sequence (DNA): TGTGCCAGCAGCCCTGCGAGGTTTGGGGAGCTGTTTTTT. Protein product: CASSPARFGELFF. V gene TRBV7-9 combines with J gene TRBJ2-2, with unresolved D. Germline V lookup: CDR1 SEHNR, CDR2 FQNEAQ (reference sequence). Trimming took off 5 bases at V and 8 bases at J, with 12 bases between the two ends. This CDR3 contains 13 residues.

Only one count was recorded for this clone. The gene calls are TRBV19 and TRBJ2-2; weak D call: TRBD1 (5 bases). Germline values: CDR1 LNHDA, CDR2 SQIVND (reference sequence). The V gene lost 7 bases and the J gene lost 3 bases, with 9 bases spanning the gap. The CDR3 totals 13 residues. Here the CDR3 reads CASTLRDTGELFF. The CDR3 region has the DNA TGTGCCAGTACTCTCAGGGACACCGGGGAGCTGTTTTTT. Full variable domain (rest looked up from reference TRBV19 and TRBJ2-2): DGGITQSPKYLFRKEGQNVTLSCEQNLNHDAMYWYRQDPGQGLRLIYYSQIVNDFQKGDIAEGYSVSREKKESFPLTVTSAQKNPTAFYLCASTLRDTGELFFGEGSRLTVL.

This clone was recorded a few times. The rearrangement links TRBV27 to TRBJ2-7; 10 nucleotides match TRBD2. CDR1 and CDR2 (germline): MNHEY, SMNVEV (reference sequence). The J segment lost 3 bases and the V segment lost 5 bases, leaving 10 bases of the junction unmatched. The CDR3 is 16 amino acids. The CDR3 reads CASSPYSGRLIYEQYF. The CDR3 coding sequence is TGTGCCAGCAGTCCTTATAGCGGGAGGCTGATCTACGAGCAGTACTTC.

This clone was detected only a few times. The V call is TRBV28, the J call TRBJ1-2; a weak D match, TRBD1 (5 bases). The germline V and J ends were trimmed by 6 bases and 5 bases, with 16 bases remaining between them. Germline values: CDR1 MDHEN, CDR2 SYDVKM. CDR3 length: 14 residues. CDR3 DNA: TGTGCCAGCAGATCGGGCCATGGGGGGTATGGCTACACCTTC. Translating gives CASRSGHGGYGYTF.

J is TRBJ2-6 and V is TRBV4-1, with 9 nucleotides matching TRBD2. V lost 1 base to trimming and J lost 4 bases; unmatched junction nucleotides: 11. The CDR3 has 19 amino acids. The germline V gene encodes CDR1 MGHRA and CDR2 YSYEKL. The CDR3 DNA follows: TGCGCCAGCAGCCAAGTACTAGCGGGCACTCTGGCAGGGGCCAACGTCCTGACTTTC. It translates to CASSQVLAGTLAGANVLTF.

The chain employs TRBV5-4 and TRBJ1-1; tentatively, D is TRBD1 (5 bases). CDR1 is SGHNT, CDR2 YYREEE, per germline (reference sequence). Deletions cut 3 bases from V and 0 bases from J, with 9 bases between. The CDR3 runs 14 residues. CDR3 bases: TGTGCCAGCAGCTCAGCAGGGTTGAACACTGAAGCTTTCTTT. This gives the protein CASSSAGLNTEAFF. The entire variable domain, with the rest obtained from reference TRBV5-4 and TRBJ1-1, is as follows: ETGVTQSPTHLIKTRGQQVTLRCSSQSGHNTVSWYQQALGQGPQFIFQYYREEENGRGNFPPRFSGLQFPNYSSELNVNALELDDSALYLCASSSAGLNTEAFFGQGTRLTVV.

Only a few counts were recorded for this clone. The V gene is TRBV30, the J gene TRBJ2-3; TRBD2 aligns across 7 bases. The CDR3 loop spans 15 amino acids. J gave up 4 bases and V 0 bases, and 7 bases lay outside the gene matches. Germline V gene sequence: CDR1 GTSNPN, CDR2 SVGIG (reference sequence). DNA for the CDR3: TGTGCCTGGAGTGTACTGGCGGGAGCTTCAGATACGCAGTATTTT. Translating gives CAWSVLAGASDTQYF.

The chain combines TRBV19 with TRBJ1-6, with 9 bases fitting TRBD1. This CDR3 is built from 15 residues. Per germline, CDR1 LNHDA and CDR2 SQIVND (reference sequence). The CDR3, as DNA: TGTGCTAGCAGTGAGGGAACAGGGGGCTACTCACCCCTCCACTTT. Amino acid sequence: CASSEGTGGYSPLHF.

The gene calls are TRBV27 and TRBJ1-1, with a weak D call TRBD1 (6 bases). From germline, CDR1 is MNHEY and CDR2 SMNVEV (reference sequence). V lost 3 bases and J 4 bases, leaving 12 bases between the germline ends. The CDR3 is made up of 14 amino acids. The CDR3: CASSLLRGTTEAFF. The CDR3 nucleotides are TGTGCCAGCAGTTTGCTTAGGGGGACCACTGAAGCTTTCTTT.

This chain links TRBV4-1 with TRBJ2-1; 13 bases line up with TRBD2. Germline CDR1 MGHRA, CDR2 YSYEKL. CDR3 length: 19 amino acids. The V gene end was trimmed by 5 bases and the J gene end by 7 bases; junction bases not matched to a gene: 17. Here the CDR3 DNA reads TGCGCCAGCAGCTCCACTAGCGGGAGGGACGCGGGTCTGGTTAATGAGCAGTTCTTC. As protein: CASSSTSGRDAGLVNEQFF.

CDR3 nucleotide sequence: TGTGCCAGCAGGGAACCGGGACTAGCGGGGTTAGAGACCCAGTACTTC. Translated, it gives CASREPGLAGLETQYF. The chain joins TRBV27 to TRBJ2-5; 13 positions match TRBD2. Germline V gives CDR1 MNHEY, CDR2 SMNVEV (reference sequence). CDR3 length equals 16 residues. Losses at the gene ends were 6 bases for V and 4 bases for J; bases not matched to a gene: 8.

This clone occurred once. The chain is built from TRBV25-1 and TRBJ2-1, with 7 bases matching TRBD1. V was clipped by 6 bases and J by 5 bases; unmatched bases: 10. Germline-derived CDR1 and CDR2 are MGHDK and SYGVNS. There are 15 residues in the CDR3. Written as DNA, the CDR3 is TGTGCCAGCAGACTCTCGGGACAGAGAAACAATGAGCAGTTCTTC. The encoded protein is CASRLSGQRNNEQFF.

The gene calls are TRBV28 and TRBJ1-2; D perhaps matches TRBD1 (5 bases). Trimming stripped 8 bases from V and 2 bases from J, with 21 bases between. Germline V gene data show CDR1 as MDHEN and CDR2 as SYDVKM. The CDR3 extends over 16 amino acids. CDR3 sequence reads: CASSFGGGGWNYGYTF. The CDR3 bases are TGTGCCAGCTCCTTCGGCGGGGGAGGGTGGAACTATGGCTACACCTTC.

The gene calls are TRBV23-1 and TRBJ1-3, with D unresolved. TRBV23-1 is an ORF for which the function is uncertain. The CDR3 spans 15 residues. V shed 10 bases and J shed 7 bases, with 23 bases lying between them. CDR3 residues: CANPGGRGTVNTIYF. DNA for the CDR3: TGCGCCAACCCGGGAGGGAGAGGCACCGTCAACACCATATATTTT.

The chain recombines TRBV28 with TRBJ2-1, with D possibly matching TRBD2 (7 bases). The V gene's germline CDR1 is MDHEN and CDR2 SYDVKM. Trimming took off 5 bases at V and 4 bases at J, with 18 bases between the two ends. The CDR3 runs 16 residues. The CDR3 region has the DNA TGTGCCAGCAGTCCCTTTGGGGGGGCAGGGTACAATGAGCAGTTCTTC. Translated, it gives CASSPFGGAGYNEQFF. Full variable domain (rest looked up from reference TRBV28 and TRBJ2-1): DVKVTQSSRYLVKRTGEKVFLECVQDMDHENMFWYRQDPGLGLRLIYFSYDVKMKEKGDIPEGYSVSREKKERFSLILESASTNQTSMYLCASSPFGGAGYNEQFFGPGTRLTVL.

This clone was seen a single time. The chain uses TRBV6-5 and TRBJ1-1, with 10 bases identical to TRBD1. CDR1 is MNHEY, CDR2 SVGAGI, per germline. J lost 1 base, V lost 5 bases, and 4 bases had no gene match. The CDR3 sequence is 15 residues long. Here the CDR3 DNA reads TGTGCCAGCAGTCCGGACAGGGGGACGAACACTGAAGCTTTCTTT. Amino acid sequence: CASSPDRGTNTEAFF.

A single count supports this clone. Here the CDR3 reads CASSLPAGGFYEQYF. As DNA, the CDR3 is TGTGCCAGCAGTTTACCTGCGGGAGGATTCTACGAGCAGTACTTC. The chain carries TRBV28 and TRBJ2-7; 8 bases align to TRBD2. The CDR3 sequence is 15 residues long. V shed 2 bases, J shed 3 bases, and the junction held 6 bases outside the gene matches. CDR1 and CDR2 from the germline V gene are MDHEN and SYDVKM.

CDR3 coding DNA: TGCAGCGTTGTGCGCCTAGCGGGAGGCTACGAGCAGTACTTC. This sequence encodes CSVVRLAGGYEQYF. The gene calls are TRBV29-1 and TRBJ2-7; 11 bases line up with TRBD2. The ends lost 4 bases at V and 3 bases at J; junction bases unmatched: 5. This CDR3 contains 14 residues. CDR1 and CDR2 (germline): SQVTM, ANQGSEA.

V usage is TRBV19 and J usage is TRBJ1-1; 8 nucleotides align to TRBD1. Germline-derived CDR1 and CDR2 are LNHDA and SQIVND (reference sequence). The CDR3 extends over 14 amino acids. V shed 2 bases, J shed 3 bases, and the junction held 2 bases outside the gene matches. The CDR3 nucleotides read TGTGCCAGTAGTATACAGGGGGCTGACACTGAAGCTTTCTTT. This encodes CASSIQGADTEAFF.

The CDR3 here is CASRTYRVRSEKLFF. DNA for the CDR3: TGTGCCAGCAGGACGTACAGGGTCCGATCTGAAAAACTGTTTTTT. The chain is built from TRBV2 and TRBJ1-4; possible D gene TRBD1, 6 bases. The CDR3 length is 15 residues. Deletions cut 6 bases from V and 7 bases from J, with 18 bases between. Germline V gives CDR1 SNHLY, CDR2 FYNNEI.

Here the CDR3 reads CASSYWTGNTGELFF. DNA of the CDR3: TGTGCCAGCAGCTACTGGACAGGGAACACCGGGGAGCTGTTTTTT. The genes are TRBV7-6 and TRBJ2-2; the match to TRBD1 covers 7 bases. CDR1 and CDR2 (germline): SGHVS, FNYEAQ. Losses at the gene ends were 4 bases for V and 1 base for J; bases not matched to a gene: 3. This CDR3 has 15 amino acids.

This sequence joins TRBV9 and TRBJ2-1; D gene uncertain. CDR3 length: 14 residues. The germline CDR1 and CDR2 sequences are SGDLS and YYNGEE. V shed 1 base and J shed 5 bases, with 10 bases lying between them. In DNA form, the CDR3 reads TGTGCCAGCAGCGTAAGCTGGGCCAACAATGAGCAGTTCTTC. It translates to CASSVSWANNEQFF.

The table lists this clone with a few counts. The CDR3 reads CASSLGSRGSGEQFF. DNA for the CDR3: TGTGCCAGCAGCTTAGGGAGCCGCGGGAGCGGTGAGCAGTTCTTC. The chain employs TRBV7-8 and TRBJ2-1; TRBD2 aligns across 7 bases. Germline lookup yields CDR1 SGHVS and CDR2 FQNEAQ. The CDR3 contains 15 residues. V gave up 1 base and J gave up 9 bases; unmatched junction bases: 9.

CDR3 sequence (DNA): TGCGCCAGCAGTCAATCCCCTGGGGCGGAACAAGAGACCCAGTACTTC. Translating gives CASSQSPGAEQETQYF. The chain combines TRBV23-1 with TRBJ2-5; TRBD1 might be the D (5 bases). TRBV23-1 is known as an ORF, though its function is uncertain. Trimming pared 0 bases from V and 2 bases from J, leaving 13 bases between. The CDR3 sequence is 16 residues long.

The sample holds one count of this clone. This chain joins TRBV28 and TRBJ2-3; TRBD2 matches at 11 bases. With V trimmed by 6 bases and J by 6 bases, 5 bases remained unmatched. Germline values: CDR1 MDHEN, CDR2 SYDVKM. The CDR3 is 14 amino acids. The CDR3 here is CASRSSGRVDTQYF. In DNA, the CDR3 is TGTGCCAGCAGGAGTAGCGGGAGGGTGGATACGCAGTATTTT.

The chain joins TRBV9 to TRBJ1-1, with 9 bases that match TRBD1. CDR1 SGDLS and CDR2 YYNGEE come from the germline V gene. The CDR3 is 15 amino acids. J was trimmed by 1 base and V by 3 bases; bases with no gene match: 4. CDR3: CASSEETGGNTEAFF. The CDR3 coding sequence is TGTGCCAGCAGCGAAGAGACAGGGGGGAACACTGAAGCTTTCTTT.